This T cell receptor beta chain derives from a study of glioma-infiltrating T cells. Study observations and caveats: Only very few CDR3 sequences appeared in both tissue and blood. Above-expected tissue-blood divergence occurred in all gliomas, most in low-grade ones.

This clonotype showed up just a few times. Antigen specificity is unknown. Using RNA template, CDR3s of TCR alpha and beta were amplified with iRepertoire arm-PCR. One-step reverse transcription and amplification started from approximately 100-400 ng of tissue mRNA or PBMC total RNA. TCRdb called the multiplex PCR reads again in MiXCR, with one record for every CDR3 protein. The sample lists about 140,000 distinct CDR3 sequences; roughly 43% were seen once. The CDR3 consists of 14 residues. CDR1 is DFQATT, CDR2 SNEGSKA, per germline (reference sequence). After removal of 2 bases from V and 1 base from J, the junction contained 2 bases not matched to a gene.

This TCR was sampled from a human donor with low-grade glioma or glioblastoma, undergoing nonglioma brain surgery, or in good health (not recorded which). The sequencing sample was made of glioma tissue, nonneoplastic brain tissue, or PBMCs (not recorded which). This rearrangement joins TRBV20-1 to TRBJ1-1; TRBD1 matches 9 bases. CDR3 DNA: TGCAGTGCTAGAACAGGGGGCGCGAACACTGAAGCTTTCTTT. This encodes CSARTGGANTEAFF.